This TCR beta chain appears in the sequencing data of a study of STAT5B mutations in CD4+ large granular lymphocyte leukemia. The table came from immunoSEQ multiplex PCR; TCRdb's copy has only in-frame clones and leaves some out. The sample shows tens of thousands of clones, over 60% of them seen only once. This clone was seen just once. Its specificity is unknown. Study-level results: Patient CD4-sorted repertoires stayed more clonal than healthy ones after leukemic-clone removal.

The V gene's germline CDR1 is LNHNV and CDR2 YYDKDF (reference sequence). Trimming removed 0 bases from V and 4 bases from J, with 12 bases in between. CDR3 length: 15 amino acids. Controls came from buffy coats of healthy blood donors. The source material was CD4+ T cells from blood buffy coats. The genes are TRBV15 and TRBJ1-1, with a weak D call TRBD1 (5 bases). The sequence was collected from a human donor in good health. CDR3 sequence (DNA): TGTGCCACCAGCAGAGATTATGGGAGGGGCACTGAAGCTTTCTTT. Amino acids: CATSRDYGRGTEAFF.